This TCR beta chain is from a study of blood T cell repertoires in COVID-19 (dated by TCRdb to the early 2020s). Regarding the research as a whole: Samples covering the acute and convalescent phases of COVID-19 were provided by collaborators in the United States, Italy and Spain. The material from the prospective study consisted of cDNA or gDNA derived from T cells, B-cell-depleted T cells, or PBMCs. The dataset comprised deeply sampled blood TCRbeta repertoires from subjects exposed to, actively infected with, or recovered from COVID-19. The repertoires were released in a freely available public database meant as a resource for research on the immune response to SARS-CoV-2. Samples came from the ongoing ImmuneRACE study (first 160 participants) plus 1,254 subjects from 6 global collaborators. The sample metadata nearly always contained a de-identified subject ID, COVID-19 status, age in years and sex. Where HLA class I and class II types were available, the types were taken from metadata supplied by the sample provider, not from assay-based typing. Study-wide conclusions, independent of this receptor: The quantity of clinical and demographic metadata differed by source and by participant and was supplied without curation.

The immunoSEQ Assay, a bias-controlled multiplex PCR, was used to amplify TCRbeta CDR3 regions from genomic DNA. Processing in the source paper ran as follows. Nucleated cell counts per sample were estimated from amplification of reference gene primers within the assay. To quantify the absolute abundance of each unique TCRbeta CDR3 rearrangement, sequence reads were collapsed and filtered. Productive Simpson clonality was computed per sample as the square root of Simpson's diversity index over productive rearrangements. Drawn from immuneACCESS, this table holds only the in-frame rearrangements with V and J called that TCRdb kept. Clones are partly lost; checked studies trace under half to an unresolved V gene and leave the rest unexplained. That table furnishes V, J and clone size, whereas the DNA furnished D and trimming. The sample profile shows hundreds of thousands of clones; more than 70% of them were found once. The ten top clones hold around 7% of the sample.

From its cysteine to its phenylalanine, the CDR3 spans 15 amino acids. Only the CDR3 portion is preserved as DNA: 45 bases, with reading frame beginning at the first base. CDR1 and CDR2 are drawn from the germline V gene: SGDLS, YYNGEE. The junction carries 13 bases between V and J, which are trimmed by 0 bases and 7 bases respectively. In the prospective study, participants were 18 to 89 years old, resided in about two dozen geographic areas of the United States, and were enrolled through a virtual design. To assign participants to cohorts, the prospective study relied on clinical history that participants themselves reported in a screening survey and a study questionnaire. Each participant in the prospective study had whole blood, serum and a nasopharyngeal or oropharyngeal swab collected by mobile phlebotomists. Participants in the prospective study had the option to provide additional blood draws and questionnaires over a roughly 2-month period. Blood samples from the prospective study were shipped frozen or at room temperature prior to DNA extraction.

As to this clone: No antigen is known for it. Base qualities are not provided; no much larger clone lies one nucleotide away.

This sequence originates from a middle-aged woman with acute COVID-19. Sequencing was done on a sample of PBMCs or T cells enriched from blood (not recorded which). The V and J genes are TRBV9 and TRBJ1-4, with TRBD1 tentatively as D gene (5 bases match). The CDR3: CASSVAPGLGEKLFF. Here is the DNA: TGTGCCAGCAGCGTAGCCCCAGGGTTAGGTGAAAAACTGTTTTTT.